The sequence of this T cell receptor (beta chain) was determined in a study of Graves' ophthalmopathy and Graves' hyperthyroidism. At the level of the study: The stable label applied to hyperthyroidism with no ophthalmopathy within 18 months of follow-up.

TCR beta CDR3 amplification used RNA transcripts. The first round was an RT-PCR with HTBI primers, and the second round was a multiplex PCR. TCRdb passed the multiplex PCR reads through MiXCR, listing each CDR3 protein once. This sample has 1 million to 1.3 million distinct CDR3 sequences, with less than 45% found just once. Hyperthyroidism in these 18- to 65-year-old patients was newly diagnosed, lasting under 2 months. Excluded: other autoimmune disease, uncontrolled infection, pregnancy or lactation. This clonotype was found many times. V lost 1 base, J lost 5 bases, and 14 bases lay in between. The length of the CDR3 is 15 residues. Germline loops: CDR1 SNHLY, CDR2 FYNNEI.

The chain combines TRBV2 with TRBJ1-1, with D possibly TRBD1 on 6 matching bases. Sequenced sample: peripheral blood or thyroid tissue (not recorded which). The sequence was obtained from an adult man with Graves' hyperthyroidism. CDR3 amino acids: CASSEGQAGMTEAFF. The CDR3 bases are TGTGCCAGCAGTGAAGGACAGGCTGGGATGACTGAAGCTTTCTTT.